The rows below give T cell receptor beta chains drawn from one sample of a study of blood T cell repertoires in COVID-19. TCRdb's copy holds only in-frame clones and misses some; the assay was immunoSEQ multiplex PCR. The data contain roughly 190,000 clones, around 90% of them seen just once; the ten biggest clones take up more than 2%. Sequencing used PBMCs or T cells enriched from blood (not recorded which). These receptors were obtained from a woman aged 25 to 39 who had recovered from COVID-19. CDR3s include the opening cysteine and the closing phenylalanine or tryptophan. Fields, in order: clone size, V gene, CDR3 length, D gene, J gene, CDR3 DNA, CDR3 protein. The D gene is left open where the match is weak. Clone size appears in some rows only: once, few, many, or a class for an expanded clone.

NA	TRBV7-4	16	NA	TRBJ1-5	TGTGCCAGCAGCTTAGGGGTCGGGGAGGGCAATCAGCCCCAGCATTTT	CASSLGVGEGNQPQHF
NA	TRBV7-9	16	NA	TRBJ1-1	TGTGCCAGCAGCTTAGGCGGGGCCAGTTTTCACACTGAAGCTTTCTTT	CASSLGGASFHTEAFF
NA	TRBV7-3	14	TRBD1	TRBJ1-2	TGTGCCAGCAGCGCTACAGGGGATGCAGGTGGCTACACCTTC	CASSATGDAGGYTF
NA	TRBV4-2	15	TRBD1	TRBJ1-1	TGTGCCAGCAGCCAAATGGGACAGGGGTACACTGAAGCTTTCTTT	CASSQMGQGYTEAFF
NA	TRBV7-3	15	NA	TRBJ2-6	TGTGCCAGCAGCCACAGGGACTCTGGGGCCAACGTCCTGACTTTC	CASSHRDSGANVLTF
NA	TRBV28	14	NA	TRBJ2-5	TGTGCCAGCAGTTGGATACAGGGTAGGGCGACCCAGTACTTC	CASSWIQGRATQYF
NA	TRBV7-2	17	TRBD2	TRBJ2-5	TGTGCCAGCAGCTTCACTTCACAGCGGGGGCCTCAAGAGACCCAGTACTTC	CASSFTSQRGPQETQYF
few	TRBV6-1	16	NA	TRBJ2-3	TGTGCCAGCAGTCAAGGGTGGGGGGATGGCACAGATACGCAGTATTTT	CASSQGWGDGTDTQYF
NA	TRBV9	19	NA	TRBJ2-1	TGTGCCAGCAGCGTAGTCCCCGGGACAAAAGGGAGGGACTACAATGAGCAGTTCTTC	CASSVVPGTKGRDYNEQFF
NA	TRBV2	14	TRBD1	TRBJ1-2	TGTGCCAGCAGTCCTCACAGGGGGGAGGATGGCTACACCTTC	CASSPHRGEDGYTF
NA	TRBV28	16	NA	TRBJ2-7	TGTGCCAGCAGTCCAGATAGTAGGTACAGGGGGGGCGAGCAGTACTTC	CASSPDSRYRGGEQYF
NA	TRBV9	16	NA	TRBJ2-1	TGTGCCAGCAGCCCGAGAAGCGTCCAGGGATACAATGAGCAGTTCTTC	CASSPRSVQGYNEQFF
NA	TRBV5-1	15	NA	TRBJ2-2	TGCGCCAGCAGCTTGGCTAGCGAGAACACCGGGGAGCTGTTTTTT	CASSLASENTGELFF
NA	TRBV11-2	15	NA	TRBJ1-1	TGTGCCAGCAGCTTAAGTCCGGGGGTTTTGACTGAAGCTTTCTTT	CASSLSPGVLTEAFF
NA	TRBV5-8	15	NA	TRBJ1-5	TGTGCCAGCAGCTTGGACAGGTCCTCCCATCAGCCCCAGCATTTT	CASSLDRSSHQPQHF
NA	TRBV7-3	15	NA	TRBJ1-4	TGTGCCAGCAGCTTAACGGGGCCATCCAATGAAAAACTGTTTTTT	CASSLTGPSNEKLFF
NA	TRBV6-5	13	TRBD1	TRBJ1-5	TGTGCCAGCAGGACAGGGCACGATCAGCCCCAGCATTTT	CASRTGHDQPQHF
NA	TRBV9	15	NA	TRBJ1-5	TGTGCCAGCAGCGTAGGGGCGGGGGTCAATCAGCCCCAGCATTTT	CASSVGAGVNQPQHF
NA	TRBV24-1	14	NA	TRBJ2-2	TGTGCCACCAGTGGGGTAGCTATCACCGGGGAGCTGTTTTTT	CATSGVAITGELFF
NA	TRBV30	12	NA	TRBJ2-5	TGTGCCTGGAGTGCCGGGGTTGAGACCCAGTACTTC	CAWSAGVETQYF
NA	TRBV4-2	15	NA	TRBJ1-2	TGTGCCAGCAGCCAAGCGGACAGCGTAAACTATGGCTACACCTTC	CASSQADSVNYGYTF
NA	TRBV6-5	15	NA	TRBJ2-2	TGTGCCAGCACCGAGAGAGGGGGGGCCACCGGGGAGCTGTTTTTT	CASTERGGATGELFF
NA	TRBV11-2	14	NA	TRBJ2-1	TGTGCCAGCAGCCGCCTCGGGACCTACAATGAGCAGTTCTTC	CASSRLGTYNEQFF
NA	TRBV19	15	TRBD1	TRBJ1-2	TGTGCCAGTAGTACCCGGGACAGCGCTAACTATGGCTACACCTTC	CASSTRDSANYGYTF
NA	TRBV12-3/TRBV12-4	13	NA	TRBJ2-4	TGTGCCAGCAGTTTACCAGGTTTGGACATTCAGTACTTC	CASSLPGLDIQYF
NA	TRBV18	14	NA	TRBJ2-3	TGTGCCAGCTCACCAATGAGCACCACAGATACGCAGTATTTT	CASSPMSTTDTQYF
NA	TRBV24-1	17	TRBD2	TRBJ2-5	TGTGCCACCAGTGACACAACTAGCGGGCCTAATCAAGAGACCCAGTACTTC	CATSDTTSGPNQETQYF
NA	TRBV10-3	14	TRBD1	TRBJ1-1	TGTGCCATCAGTGAGTTAACAGGGGGCCCTGAAGCTTTCTTT	CAISELTGGPEAFF
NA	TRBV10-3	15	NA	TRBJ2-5	TGTGCCATCAGTGAGGCCGGGACTGAAAGTGAGACCCAGTACTTC	CAISEAGTESETQYF
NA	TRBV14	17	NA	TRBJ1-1	TGTGCCAGCAGCCGCGAGGAGGGAGCGGGACTTGACACTGAAGCTTTCTTT	CASSREEGAGLDTEAFF
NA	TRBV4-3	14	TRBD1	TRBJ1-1	TGCGCCAGCAGCCGCGGGACAGCTAACACTGAAGCTTTCTTT	CASSRGTANTEAFF
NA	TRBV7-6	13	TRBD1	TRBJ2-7	TGTGCCAGCAAAGGGACAGGGGTCTACGAGCAGTACTTC	CASKGTGVYEQYF
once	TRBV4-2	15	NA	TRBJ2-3	TGTGCCAGCAGCCAAGTGTCACAGGACACAGATACGCAGTATTTT	CASSQVSQDTDTQYF
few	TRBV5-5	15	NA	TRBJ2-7	TGTGCCAGCAGCTTGACAGGCACCTTGATCTACGAGCAGTACTTC	CASSLTGTLIYEQYF
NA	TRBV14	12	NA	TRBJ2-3	TGTGCCAGCAGCCTCCACACAGATACGCAGTATTTT	CASSLHTDTQYF
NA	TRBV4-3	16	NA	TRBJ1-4	TGCGCCAGCAGCCAAGATAGGGGGTCGTTAGATGAAAAACTGTTTTTT	CASSQDRGSLDEKLFF
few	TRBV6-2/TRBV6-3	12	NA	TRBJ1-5	TGTGCCAGCAGTCCCCGGGGGCAGCCCCAGCATTTT	CASSPRGQPQHF
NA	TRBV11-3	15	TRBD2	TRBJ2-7	TGTGCCAGCAGCTTAGTCGGGACTAGTGTCTACGAGCAGTACTTC	CASSLVGTSVYEQYF
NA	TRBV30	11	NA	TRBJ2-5	TGTGCCTGGAGTGTACCAGGGACCCAGTACTTC	CAWSVPGTQYF
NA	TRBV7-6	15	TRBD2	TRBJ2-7	TGTGCCAGCAGCTCAGGGACTAGCCTCTCCTACGAGCAGTACTTC	CASSSGTSLSYEQYF
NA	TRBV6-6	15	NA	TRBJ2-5	TGTGCCAGCAGTTACCCGAGGCCCCTTCAAGAGACCCAGTACTTC	CASSYPRPLQETQYF
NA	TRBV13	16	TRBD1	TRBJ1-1	TGTGCCAGCAGCTTTCAGGGGGCCGCTCTGAACACTGAAGCTTTCTTT	CASSFQGAALNTEAFF
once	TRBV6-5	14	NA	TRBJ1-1	TGTGCCAGCAGTTATACAGGGCGGGGGACTGAAGCTTTCTTT	CASSYTGRGTEAFF
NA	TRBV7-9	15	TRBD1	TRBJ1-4	TGTGCCAGCAGCTCGGGACAGCTCGGAAATGAAAAACTGTTTTTT	CASSSGQLGNEKLFF
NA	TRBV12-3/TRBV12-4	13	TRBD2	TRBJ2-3	TGTGCCAGCAATTACCCTAGCGGGGAAACGCAGTATTTT	CASNYPSGETQYF
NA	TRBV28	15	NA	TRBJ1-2	TGTGCCAGCAGTTTATTGGCAGGGCCTAACTATGGCTACACCTTC	CASSLLAGPNYGYTF
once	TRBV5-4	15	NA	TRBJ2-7	TGTGCCAGCAGCTGGGGCGCGGGGCCACTAAACGAGCAGTACTTC	CASSWGAGPLNEQYF
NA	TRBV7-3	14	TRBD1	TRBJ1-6	TGTGCCAGCAGCCTGACAGGGGAACATTCACCCCTCCACTTT	CASSLTGEHSPLHF
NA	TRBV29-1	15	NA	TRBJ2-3	TGCAGCGTTGGGCCTTTTAGCGATCCAGGAGATACGCAGTATTTT	CSVGPFSDPGDTQYF
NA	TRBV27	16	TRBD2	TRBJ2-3	TGTGCCAGCAGTCCCCTTAGCGGGAGCTCCCCAGATACGCAGTATTTT	CASSPLSGSSPDTQYF